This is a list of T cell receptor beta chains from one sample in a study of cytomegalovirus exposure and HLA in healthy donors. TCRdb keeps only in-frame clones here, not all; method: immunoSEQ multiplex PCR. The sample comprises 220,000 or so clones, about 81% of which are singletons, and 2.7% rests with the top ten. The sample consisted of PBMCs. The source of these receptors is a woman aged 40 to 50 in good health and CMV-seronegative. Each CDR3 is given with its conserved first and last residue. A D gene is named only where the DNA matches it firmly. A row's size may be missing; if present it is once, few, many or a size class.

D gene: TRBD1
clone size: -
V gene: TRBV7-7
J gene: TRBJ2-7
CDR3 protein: CASSQDRAGEQYF
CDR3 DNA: TGTGCCAGCAGCCAGGACAGGGCTGGCGAGCAGTACTTC

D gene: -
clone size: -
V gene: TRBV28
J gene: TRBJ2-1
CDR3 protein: CASSTYYNEQFF
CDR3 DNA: TGTGCCAGCAGTACCTACTACAATGAGCAGTTCTTC

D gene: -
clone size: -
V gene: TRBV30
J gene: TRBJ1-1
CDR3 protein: CAWSPLAFF
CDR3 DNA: TGTGCCTGGAGTCCACTAGCTTTCTTT

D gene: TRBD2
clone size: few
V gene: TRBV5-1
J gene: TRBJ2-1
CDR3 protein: CASSLGTSGSSYNEQFF
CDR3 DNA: TGCGCCAGCAGCCTAGGGACTAGCGGGAGCTCCTACAATGAGCAGTTCTTC

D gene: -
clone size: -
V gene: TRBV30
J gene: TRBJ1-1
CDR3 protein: CAGTGVNTEAFF
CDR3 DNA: TGTGCCGGGACGGGAGTCAACACTGAAGCTTTCTTT

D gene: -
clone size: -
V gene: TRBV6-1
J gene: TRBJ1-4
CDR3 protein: CASSEGGGNEKLFF
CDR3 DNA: TGTGCCAGCAGTGAAGGTGGCGGGAATGAAAAACTGTTTTTT

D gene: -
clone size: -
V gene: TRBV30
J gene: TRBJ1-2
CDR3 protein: CAWSIGDFNGYTF
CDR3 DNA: TGTGCCTGGAGTATCGGAGACTTTAACGGCTACACCTTC

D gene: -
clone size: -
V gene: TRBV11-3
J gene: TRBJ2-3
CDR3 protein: CASSSTGSLTDTQYF
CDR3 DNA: TGTGCCAGCAGCTCCACAGGCTCACTCACAGATACGCAGTATTTT

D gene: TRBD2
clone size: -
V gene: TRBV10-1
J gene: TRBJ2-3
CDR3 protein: CASSESNAGTSGRGVTDTQYF
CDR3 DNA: TGCGCCAGCAGTGAGTCGAATGCGGGGACTAGCGGGAGGGGGGTCACAGATACGCAGTATTTT

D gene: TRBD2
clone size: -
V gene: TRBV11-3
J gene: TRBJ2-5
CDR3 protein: CASSISGGETQYF
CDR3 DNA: TGTGCCAGCAGCATAAGCGGGGGCGAGACCCAGTACTTC

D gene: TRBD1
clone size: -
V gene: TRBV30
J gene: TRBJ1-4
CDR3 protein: CAWRDTGGDEKLFF
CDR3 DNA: TGTGCCTGGCGCGATACAGGGGGCGATGAAAAACTGTTTTTT

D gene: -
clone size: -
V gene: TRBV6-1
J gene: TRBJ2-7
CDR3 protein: CASTDYVYEQYF
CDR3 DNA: TGTGCCAGCACGGACTACGTCTACGAGCAGTACTTC

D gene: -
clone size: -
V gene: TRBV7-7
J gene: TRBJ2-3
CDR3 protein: CASSQGPTDTQYF
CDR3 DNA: TGTGCCAGCAGCCAGGGCCCCACAGATACGCAGTATTTT

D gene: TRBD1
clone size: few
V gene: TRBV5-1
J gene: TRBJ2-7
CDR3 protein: CASRPQLTGENDEQYF
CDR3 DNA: TGCGCCAGCAGACCCCAATTGACAGGGGAAAACGACGAGCAGTACTTC

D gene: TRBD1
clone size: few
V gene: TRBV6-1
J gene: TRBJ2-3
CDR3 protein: CASSEGQGPDTQYF
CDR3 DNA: TGTGCCAGCAGTGAAGGACAGGGGCCGGATACGCAGTATTTT

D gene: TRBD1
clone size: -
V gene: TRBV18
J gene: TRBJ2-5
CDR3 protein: CASSPGQRQETQYF
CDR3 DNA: TGTGCCAGCTCACCGGGACAGCGTCAAGAGACCCAGTACTTC

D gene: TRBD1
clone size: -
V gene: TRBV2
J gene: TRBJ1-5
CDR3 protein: CASRPGQGANQPQHF
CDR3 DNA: TGTGCCAGCAGACCAGGACAGGGGGCGAATCAGCCCCAGCATTTT

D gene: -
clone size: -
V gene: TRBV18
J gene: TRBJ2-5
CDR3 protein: CAGSPPSLQETQYF
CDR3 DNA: TGTGCCGGCTCACCACCCTCCTTGCAAGAGACCCAGTACTTC

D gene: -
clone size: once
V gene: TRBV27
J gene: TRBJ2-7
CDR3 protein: CASSWAQGFYEQYF
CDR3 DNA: TGTGCCAGCAGTTGGGCACAGGGATTCTACGAGCAGTACTTC

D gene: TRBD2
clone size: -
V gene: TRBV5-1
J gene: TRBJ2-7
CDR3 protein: CASHGGGEQYF
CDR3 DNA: TGCGCCAGTCATGGCGGGGGCGAGCAGTACTTC

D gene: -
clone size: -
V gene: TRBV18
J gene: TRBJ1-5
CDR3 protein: CASSPGAGQPQHF
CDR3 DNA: TGTGCCAGCTCACCAGGGGCGGGACAGCCCCAGCATTTT

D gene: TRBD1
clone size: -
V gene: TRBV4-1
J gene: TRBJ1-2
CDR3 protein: CASSQDFGRGNYGYTF
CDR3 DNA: TGCGCCAGCAGCCAAGATTTTGGCAGGGGGAACTATGGCTACACCTTC

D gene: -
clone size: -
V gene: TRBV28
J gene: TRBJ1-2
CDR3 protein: CASNNPKGDYTF
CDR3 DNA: TGTGCCAGCAACAACCCAAAGGGGGACTACACCTTC

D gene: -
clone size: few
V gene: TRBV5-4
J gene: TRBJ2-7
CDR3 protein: CASSESGTGLSYEQYF
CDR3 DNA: TGTGCCAGCAGCGAGAGCGGGACAGGACTCTCCTACGAGCAGTACTTC

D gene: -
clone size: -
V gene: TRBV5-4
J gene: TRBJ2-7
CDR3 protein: CASSLSGGTYEQYF
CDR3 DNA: TGTGCCAGCAGCTTGAGTGGGGGGACCTACGAGCAGTACTTC

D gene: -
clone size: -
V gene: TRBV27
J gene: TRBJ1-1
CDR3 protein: CASSLWSGVVGSEAFF
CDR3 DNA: TGTGCCAGCAGTTTATGGTCAGGGGTGGTGGGGTCTGAAGCTTTCTTT

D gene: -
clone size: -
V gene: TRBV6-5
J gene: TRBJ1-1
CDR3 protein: CASSYEGRNTEAFF
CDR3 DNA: TGTGCCAGCAGTTACGAGGGCAGGAACACTGAAGCTTTCTTT

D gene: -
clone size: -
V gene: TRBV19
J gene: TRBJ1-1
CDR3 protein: CASSITRDTEAFF
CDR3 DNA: TGTGCCAGTAGTATTACGAGGGACACTGAAGCTTTCTTT

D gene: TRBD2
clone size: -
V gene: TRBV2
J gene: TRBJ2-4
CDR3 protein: CASGSGRAVAKNIQYF
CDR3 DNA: TGTGCCAGCGGCAGCGGGAGGGCAGTTGCCAAAAACATTCAGTACTTC

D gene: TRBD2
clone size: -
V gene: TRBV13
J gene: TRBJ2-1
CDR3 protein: CASRDSGSWNEQFF
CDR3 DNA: TGTGCCAGCAGGGATAGCGGGAGTTGGAATGAGCAGTTCTTC

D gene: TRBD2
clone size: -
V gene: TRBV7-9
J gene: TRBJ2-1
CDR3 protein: CASSLGTSAYNEQFF
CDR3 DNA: TGTGCCAGCAGCTTAGGGACTAGCGCATACAATGAGCAGTTCTTC

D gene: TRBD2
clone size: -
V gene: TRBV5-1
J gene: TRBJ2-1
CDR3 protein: CASSFGTSGRNEQFF
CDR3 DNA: TGCGCCAGCAGCTTCGGGACTAGCGGGAGAAATGAGCAGTTCTTC

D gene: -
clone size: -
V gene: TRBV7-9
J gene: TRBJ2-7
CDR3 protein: CSSSPGQDEQYF
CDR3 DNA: TGTTCCAGCAGCCCCGGCCAGGACGAGCAGTACTTC

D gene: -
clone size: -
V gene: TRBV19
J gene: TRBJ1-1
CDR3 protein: CASREQLNTEAFF
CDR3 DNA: TGTGCCAGTAGAGAACAGCTGAACACTGAAGCTTTCTTT

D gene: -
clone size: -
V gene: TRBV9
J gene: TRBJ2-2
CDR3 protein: CASSVGGSRINTGELFF
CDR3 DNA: TGTGCCAGCAGCGTAGGAGGGTCTCGAATTAACACCGGGGAGCTGTTTTTT

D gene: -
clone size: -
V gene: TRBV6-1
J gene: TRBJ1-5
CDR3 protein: CASSLQENQPQHF
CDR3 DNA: TGTGCCAGCAGCCTCCAGGAAAATCAGCCCCAGCATTTT

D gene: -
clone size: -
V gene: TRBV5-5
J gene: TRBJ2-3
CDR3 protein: CASSLAPSSTDTQYF
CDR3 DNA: TGTGCCAGCAGCTTGGCCCCGTCCAGCACAGATACGCAGTATTTT

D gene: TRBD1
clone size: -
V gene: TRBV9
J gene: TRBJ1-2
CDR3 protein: CASSAGTGGNYGYTF
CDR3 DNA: TGTGCCAGCAGCGCGGGGACAGGGGGTAACTATGGCTACACCTTC

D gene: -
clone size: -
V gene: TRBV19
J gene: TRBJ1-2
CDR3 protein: CASNKDRTTNYGYTF
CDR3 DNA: TGTGCCAGTAACAAAGACAGGACCACTAACTATGGCTACACCTTC

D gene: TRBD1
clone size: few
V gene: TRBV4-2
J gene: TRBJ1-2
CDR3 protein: CASSQEVGRTGAFNYGYTF
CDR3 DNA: TGTGCCAGCAGCCAAGAAGTTGGTCGGACAGGGGCGTTCAACTATGGCTACACCTTC

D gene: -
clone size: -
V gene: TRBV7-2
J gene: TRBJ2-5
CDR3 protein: CASSLPGDGKTQYF
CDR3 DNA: TGTGCCAGCAGCTTGCCCGGGGATGGGAAGACCCAGTACTTC

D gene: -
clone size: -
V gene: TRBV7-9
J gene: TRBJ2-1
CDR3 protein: CASSFGQGDNEQFF
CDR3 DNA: TGTGCCAGCAGCTTCGGACAAGGGGACAATGAGCAGTTCTTC

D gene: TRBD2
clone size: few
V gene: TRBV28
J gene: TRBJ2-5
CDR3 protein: CASSSLAGEVTTQYF
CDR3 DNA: TGTGCCAGCAGTTCTTTGGCGGGAGAGGTGACTACCCAGTACTTC

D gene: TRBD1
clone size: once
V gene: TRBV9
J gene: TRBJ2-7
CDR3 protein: CASSVGLGQGLNEQYF
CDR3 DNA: TGTGCCAGCAGCGTGGGGTTGGGACAGGGGCTCAACGAGCAGTACTTC

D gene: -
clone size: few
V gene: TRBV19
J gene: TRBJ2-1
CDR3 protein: CASSIGLERRYNEQFF
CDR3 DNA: TGTGCCAGTAGTATTGGTCTGGAGCGGAGATACAATGAGCAGTTCTTC

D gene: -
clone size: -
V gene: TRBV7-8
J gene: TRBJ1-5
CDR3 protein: CASSLGRVGQPQHF
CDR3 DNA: TGTGCCAGCAGCTTAGGGAGGGTAGGTCAGCCCCAGCATTTT

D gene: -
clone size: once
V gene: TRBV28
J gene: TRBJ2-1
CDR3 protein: CASSFLNNEQFF
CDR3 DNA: TGTGCCAGCAGTTTCTTAAACAATGAGCAGTTCTTC